This T cell receptor (beta chain) was obtained from a study of cytomegalovirus exposure and HLA in healthy donors (TCRdb year 2017). At the level of the whole study: In an earlier analysis of 550 to 750 of the donors, 250 to 350 Gb of sequence data and 100 million or so unique TCR beta sequences from approximately 180 million T cells were reported. Around 330 gigabases of sequencing data and around 80 million unique TCR sequences made up an early release that covered over 550 HLA-typed donors. Of the roughly 400 genotyped donors, 75% to 85% were placed in the genetic ancestry cluster associated with self-reported Caucasian donors. The study aimed to test whether signatures of past pathogen exposure could be identified by cataloging public T cell receptors. The study profiled the T cell repertoires of 666 subjects by immunosequencing and related them to cytomegalovirus serostatus. A separate validation cohort of roughly 110 different subjects was used in addition to the 666-subject first cohort. To predict cytomegalovirus infection status, the study brought together high-throughput TCR immunosequencing, statistical association of individual TCRs with disease status, and machine learning. A later analysis re-analyzed previously published TCR beta repertoires from roughly 600 donors and added high-resolution HLA genotyping to study TCR occurrence patterns. In the later analysis, no new phenotypic data were used to find candidate immune exposures; instead, reliance was placed on TCR beta sequences and their occurrence across donors. An earlier analysis of several hundred of the donors used high-throughput TCR beta sequencing to judge whether each TCR beta V gene segment behaved as functional or pseudogenic. Donor age, sex, ethnicity and CMV serostatus were collected together with the repertoire data. In a later genetic analysis, genome-wide SNP genotypes for about three fifths of the roughly 670 donors were used, and that subset was treated as a discovery cohort. All discovery cohort repertoires had been generated on a single sequencing platform. Both class I and class II loci were covered by HLA typing, at four-digit resolution. Typing coverage varied by locus: about 629-630 donors for A, B, C, DRB1 and DQB1; some 520 for DQA1; nearly 610 for DPA1; around 490 for DPB1. Roughly 5 DR-DQ haplotypes were handled as single units for association and clustering, since linkage in the cohort was strong. On average, around 230,000 unique TCR beta nucleotide sequences were sequenced per donor among about 400 genotyped donors of the cohort, with roughly 19% of those sequences being non-productive. Paper-wide results and their limitations: CMV serostatus was the only immune exposure information available for the cohort. The authors suggested that the approach could potentially be extended to other disease states and immunological phenotypes. Because HLA typing was unavailable for some donors at each locus, only the typed subset was used in association tests. At a false discovery rate of 0.05, a later analysis linked 16,951 TCR beta sequences to specific HLA alleles. A further reported finding was that TCR beta sequences accurately predicted the HLA-A and HLA-B alleles for most subjects in the first cohort. In vitro tests confirmed that a few of the cytomegalovirus-associated TCR beta chains recognize cytomegalovirus antigens. When HLA alleles, especially DR and DQ, strongly co-occurred, attributing TCR associations to individual alleles was difficult. Most TCR sequences were observed very rarely across donors, whereas some public TCRs were present in many individuals. In a later analysis, TCR association rates were found to vary across HLA loci, with the most associated TCRs seen for DRB1 alleles and the fewest for HLA-C alleles. Roughly 17 rarely observed V segments, including chromosome 9 orphons, were excluded from the earlier analysis of some 590 of the donors because counts were too low. A total of around 150 TCR beta chains were listed by the study as associated with cytomegalovirus. In a later analysis, HLA-associated TCR beta chains showed more clonal expansion and lower generation probabilities than non-associated chains that were equally common. The sequencing pipeline was judged likely to have produced a cluster of highly shared sequence variants as a technical artifact. The classifier was reported to diagnose cytomegalovirus status with high specificity and sensitivity in both the original and validation cohorts. Roughly uniform sequencing depth across donors was assumed in presence/absence analyses, although this assumption may not hold. In a later analysis, several top co-occurrence clusters were reported to appear linked to parvovirus B19, influenza, CMV and Epstein-Barr virus. According to a later analysis, most CMV-associated TCR beta chains appeared to be HLA-restricted, and the HLA associations seemed to be driven largely by CMV exposure. V-gene and J-gene trimming of TCR beta chains was associated with a missense DCLRE1C variant in a later genetic analysis, and the association was replicated in an independent cohort. In this cohort, only TCR beta chains were sequenced, and detectable features were limited by the absence of alpha or paired-chain data. Some IMGT-functional V segments, including TRBV6-2 and TRBV6-3, could not be told apart with the 87-base-pair reads, so those segments were excluded. A later genetic analysis reported fewer N-insertions in productive TCRs among donors in an Asian-associated ancestry cluster than the 666-donor mean. Linkage disequilibrium might explain the correlated functional status among segregating V segments, but an unknown experimental factor could not be excluded. In an earlier analysis of about 540 of the donors, most TCR beta V segments were observed in productive rearrangements about 90% or about 30% of the time, broadly matching IMGT annotations.

Inclusive of the bounding cysteine and phenylalanine, the CDR3 is 13 residues long. Solely the CDR3 DNA is kept, with 39 bases framed from the first base. As encoded in the germline V gene, CDR1 is SNHLY while CDR2 is FYNNEI. Between the V and J ends, shortened by 8 bases and 5 bases respectively, the junction contains 12 bases. Libraries came from the immunoSEQ multiplex PCR assay. A mixture of 60 forward primers for TCR Vbeta segments and 13 reverse primers for TCR Jbeta segments was used in the multiplex PCR. The CDR3 region of rearranged TCR beta genes was amplified from genomic DNA by a multiplex PCR assay. On the Illumina HiSeq System, the amplified TCR beta libraries were sequenced as 87-base-pair reads. For the original study's pipeline: Across the roughly 670 repertoires, a later analysis counted 78 million or so unique TCR beta chains, 9.5 million to 12 million of which were shared by at least two donors. To remove PCR and sequencing errors, raw reads were error-corrected and collapsed into unique sequences using a nearest-neighbor algorithm that merged closely related sequences. Alignment of CDR3 sequences to IMGT reference sequences was used to assign V, D and J gene segments. For a sequence to be retained, at least a six-nucleotide match to both a V gene segment and a J gene segment was required. Rearrangements were classified as productive when the CDR3 lacked stop codons and remained in frame with V and J, and all other rearrangements were classified as non-productive. CDR3 was defined according to IMGT convention as the region running from the second conserved V-encoded cysteine to the conserved J-encoded phenylalanine. The earlier analysis of some 550 of the donors excluded any sequence lacking an unambiguous match to a single V gene segment. An earlier analysis of a few hundred of the donors classified V segments as functional when productive rearrangements were above 56.7% and as segregating when the standard deviation between donors was above 5%. A statistical classification framework was built to diagnose cytomegalovirus status from the catalog of TCR beta chain sequences. In a later analysis, TCR nucleotide sequences were compared against IMGT/GENE-DB human TR gene sequences so that V and J genes could be assigned. In a later analysis, CDR3 sequences and most-parsimonious VDJ recombination scenarios were assigned using the TCRdist pipeline. A later analysis defined each TCR beta chain by its CDR3 amino acid sequence plus V-gene family, and excluded reads lacking a unique V-gene family. As a way to deal with suspected cross-contamination and a sequencing artifact, a later analysis dropped 450 to 700 nucleotide sequences that were highly shared and had low generation probability. In a later analysis, a clonal expansion index was calculated for each public chain from normalized within-repertoire ranks of inferred template counts. In a later analysis, generation probabilities were computed with a VDJ recombination model fitted to out-of-frame rearrangements, and the resulting probabilities were checked against IGoR. In a later analysis, hypergeometric tests were used to score TCR-TCR, TCR-HLA and TCR-CMV co-occurrence, with a repertoire-size bias correction applied to TCR pairs. False discovery rates were estimated in a later analysis by permuting HLA or CMV assignments 20 times. A later analysis grouped co-occurring TCRs with DBSCAN, adding TCRdist sequence similarity when clustering within HLA-allele-positive subsets. Repertoires with fewer than 30,000 or more than 120,000 public chains, plus five repertoires with anomalous nucleotide sharing, were excluded from co-occurrence clustering. TCRdb limited this immuneACCESS table to in-frame rearrangements with V and J called. A share of clones is missing; checked studies link under half to unresolved V genes, and the rest is unexplained. The V and J calls and the clone size are those of that table, but D and trimming were determined from the DNA. Within this sample are around 120,000 clones, with roughly 79% of them counted one time only. The ten largest account for over 1.5% of the sample.

Notes on this clone: The antigen this receptor binds is unknown. Per-nucleotide qualities are absent, and no much larger clonotype sits a single base away.

The cohort was made up of about 670 healthy bone marrow donors. At the time of sampling, every cohort member was nominally healthy, though immune exposures that went unrecorded were likely present. The donor tested CMV seronegative and was one of the 352 seronegative cohort members. Each donor provided a peripheral blood sample, and peripheral blood mononuclear cells were used for TCR beta sequencing. Genomic DNA was extracted from the blood cell samples with the Qiagen DNeasy Blood Extraction Kit. The receptor was derived from a woman in her late teens or twenties in good health and CMV-seronegative. What was sequenced was PBMCs. Recombination connected TRBV2 to TRBJ1-4; a tentative D match to TRBD1 spans 5 bases. The CDR3 reads CASSGQPNEKLFF. The nucleotide sequence reads TGTGCCAGCTCTGGACAACCCAATGAAAAACTGTTTTTT.